The 26 T cell receptor beta chains in this list originate from one sample, sequenced in a study of graft-versus-host responses after intestinal transplantation. Some clones are missing from TCRdb's copy, which holds only in-frame ones; the method was immunoSEQ multiplex PCR. The sample includes under 20,000 clones, more than 80% of them seen just once. Sequenced material: PBMCs, taken less than 400 days after transplant. The receptors come from a human patient who received an intestinal transplant, so some T cells may come from the graft donor.

This sequence joins TRBV27 and TRBJ1-5; weak D call: TRBD1 (6 bases). V lost 3 bases, J lost 4 bases, and 10 bases lay in between. The CDR3 runs 14 residues. Germline V gene data show CDR1 as MNHEY and CDR2 as SMNVEV (reference sequence). The CDR3 DNA follows: TGTGCCAGCAGTTTTGGGACACCTAATCAGCCCCAGCATTTT. The encoded protein is CASSFGTPNQPQHF.

V usage is TRBV10-3 and J usage is TRBJ1-2; D is ambiguous. The CDR3 has 10 residues. Between the trimmed V and J ends, which lost 7 bases and 6 bases, there was a span of 6 bases. From germline, CDR1 is ENHRY and CDR2 SYGVKD. CDR3 loop: CAIIRNGYTF. CDR3 DNA: TGTGCCATCATCCGGAATGGCTACACCTTC.

The chain joins TRBV29-1 to TRBJ2-7, with 7 bases aligning to TRBD2. V trimming: 4 bases; J trimming: 2 bases; junction bases outside the gene matches: 8. The CDR3 runs to 14 residues. The germline V gene encodes CDR1 SQVTM and CDR2 ANQGSEA. The CDR3 loop reads CSVGLLAETYEQYF. DNA of the CDR3: TGCAGCGTTGGATTGCTAGCGGAAACCTACGAGCAGTACTTC.

CDR3 loop: CASSEYGELFF. In DNA, the CDR3 is TGTGCCAGCAGTGAATATGGAGAACTGTTTTTT. The V and J genes are TRBV2 and TRBJ1-4, with no clear D. The CDR3 is 11 residues long. Trimming took 2 bases from V and 12 from J, leaving 7 bases between them. Germline-derived CDR1 and CDR2 are SNHLY and FYNNEI.

The CDR3 DNA reads TGCGCCAGCAGCCATCAGGGAGGGAATCAGCCCCAGCATTTT. It codes for CASSHQGGNQPQHF. The chain carries TRBV4-1 and TRBJ1-5, with D maybe TRBD1 (5 bases). Germline-derived CDR1 and CDR2 are MGHRA and YSYEKL. Trimming removed 3 bases at V and 4 bases at J, with 10 bases between. The CDR3 sequence is 14 residues long.

The genes are TRBV13 and TRBJ1-4; no clear D. The CDR3 covers 14 residues. Trimming pared 5 bases from V and 4 bases from J, leaving 11 bases between. Germline assignment: CDR1 PRHDT and CDR2 FYEKMQ (reference sequence). The CDR3 spells CASSIGGFNEKLFF. In nucleotides, the CDR3 is TGTGCCAGCAGCATCGGAGGATTTAATGAAAAACTGTTTTTT.

This sequence joins TRBV15 and TRBJ2-7; 11 bases agree with TRBD2. Germline assignment: CDR1 LNHNV and CDR2 YYDKDF (reference sequence). The CDR3 is 16 amino acids. The V and J ends lost 1 base and 3 bases, in that order; junction bases with no gene match: 5. The CDR3 loop is CATSRALAGDYYEQYF. The CDR3 DNA reads TGTGCCACCAGCAGAGCACTAGCGGGGGATTACTACGAGCAGTACTTC. Full variable domain (remainder filled in from reference TRBV15 and TRBJ2-7): DAMVIQNPRYQVTQFGKPVTLSCSQTLNHNVMYWYQQKSSQAPKLLFHYYDKDFNNEADTPDNFQSRRPNTSFCFLDIRSPGLGDTAMYLCATSRALAGDYYEQYFGPGTRLTVT.

For this clone: One junction end does not reproduce the germline sequence, and a read error may be involved. The chain carries TRBV6-1 and TRBJ2-1; D may be TRBD1 or TRBD2 (5 bases each). The germline V gene has CDR1 MNHNS and CDR2 SASEGT. The CDR3 contains 16 residues. The CDR3 coding sequence is TGTGCCAGCAGCGAAGCTCCGGGGACCTCCTACAATGAGCAGTTCTTC. Protein: CASSEAPGTSYNEQFF.

The count of this clone is one. The rearrangement links TRBV6-5 to TRBJ2-3; D unclear. The CDR3 is 16 amino acids. From germline, CDR1 is MNHEY and CDR2 SVGAGI. Trimming left V 2 bases short and J 3 bases short, with 15 bases between. CDR3 DNA sequence: TGTGCCAGCAGTTACGGGGAACTGGGTGGGACAGATACGCAGTATTTT. Translation: CASSYGELGGTDTQYF.

The CDR3: CATSRDRGFNQPQHF. CDR3 nucleotides: TGTGCCACCAGCAGAGATCGAGGGTTCAATCAGCCCCAGCATTTT. This chain joins TRBV15 and TRBJ1-5; D is ambiguous. Germline V gene sequence: CDR1 LNHNV, CDR2 YYDKDF (reference sequence). This CDR3 contains 15 residues. The ends were cut back, 0 bases at V and 3 bases at J, with 9 bases in the middle.

J is TRBJ2-1 and V is TRBV4-1; 10 positions match TRBD2. Germline trimming cut 0 bases from V and 3 bases from J; bases unmatched to any gene: 5. From germline, CDR1 is MGHRA and CDR2 YSYEKL. This CDR3 comprises 17 residues. CDR3: CASSQDPPSGSYNEQFF. The CDR3 DNA reads as TGCGCCAGCAGCCAAGATCCCCCTAGCGGGAGCTACAATGAGCAGTTCTTC.

The chain combines TRBV18 with TRBJ2-1; D is ambiguous. The CDR3 contains 16 residues. Germline CDR1 and CDR2: KGHSH and LQKENI. The V and J ends lost 3 bases and 8 bases respectively, with 20 bases between them. CDR3 in DNA: TGTGCCAGCTCACCCCTGCCCCCGGCGGCTACGGATGAGCAGTTCTTC. As protein: CASSPLPPAATDEQFF.

This chain uses TRBV7-8 with TRBJ2-1; D is unresolved. Trimming pared 4 bases from V and 5 bases from J, leaving 3 bases between. CDR1 is SGHVS and CDR2 is FQNEAQ in the germline V gene. The CDR3 covers 11 residues. CDR3 residues: CASSWNNEQFF. DNA of the CDR3: TGTGCCAGCAGCTGGAACAATGAGCAGTTCTTC.

The CDR3 protein is CASSFARTGREETQYF. The CDR3 DNA follows: TGTGCCAGCAGCTTCGCGAGGACAGGGAGGGAGGAGACCCAGTACTTC. The V call is TRBV7-9, the J call TRBJ2-5, with a possible D match to TRBD1 (8 bases). V lost 3 bases, J lost 5 bases, and 19 bases lay in between. Germline lookup yields CDR1 SEHNR and CDR2 FQNEAQ (reference sequence). CDR3 length: 16 residues.

This chain's CDR3 is CASSLKAGYTEAFF. CDR3 coding DNA: TGTGCCAGCAGCTTAAAAGCAGGGTACACTGAAGCTTTCTTT. The chain uses TRBV13 and TRBJ1-1, with a tentative D call TRBD1 (5 bases). The CDR3 length is 14 residues. Trimming cost V 2 bases and J 3 bases, with 10 bases left between them. Per the germline V gene, CDR1 is PRHDT and CDR2 is FYEKMQ (reference sequence).

The chain employs TRBV21-1 and TRBJ1-2; the table's D call of TRBD1 was not tested on the DNA. TRBV21-1 is termed a pseudogene. The CDR3 spans 17 residues. Here the CDR3 reads CASSKAGQGAGHYGYTF. CDR3 nucleotide sequence: TGTGCCAGCAGCAAAGCCGGACAGGGTGCTGGACACTATGGCTACACCTTC.

V usage is TRBV27 and J usage is TRBJ1-4; maybe TRBD1 (6 bases). The CDR3 runs 14 residues. V was trimmed by 4 bases and J by 5 bases, leaving 11 bases between them. Germline CDR1 MNHEY, CDR2 SMNVEV (reference sequence). The CDR3 spells CASSSQGQNEKLFF. In nucleotides, the CDR3 is TGTGCCAGCAGTTCCCAGGGGCAAAATGAAAAACTGTTTTTT.

V is TRBV7-2 and J is TRBJ2-7, with D possibly being TRBD2 (6 bases). V was shortened by 5 bases and J by 0 bases, with 17 bases between the two germline ends. This CDR3 is built from 16 residues. The germline gives CDR1 SGHTA, CDR2 FQGNSA. The DNA for the CDR3 is TGTGCCAGCAGCCCGCTAGCGACAAAGGGCTCCTACGAGCAGTACTTC. Protein product: CASSPLATKGSYEQYF.

The gene calls are TRBV7-9 and TRBJ1-2; the D gene is possibly TRBD1 (6 bases). The CDR3 has 17 amino acids. The germline V gene has CDR1 SEHNR and CDR2 FQNEAQ (reference sequence). The germline V and J ends were trimmed by 5 bases and 5 bases, with 24 bases remaining between them. The CDR3 here is CASSLVTRGDGKYGYTF. The CDR3 region has the DNA TGTGCCAGCAGCCTGGTAACCAGGGGCGATGGAAAATATGGCTACACCTTC.

The rearrangement joins TRBV7-3 to TRBJ2-5; 10 bases line up with TRBD2. The junction had 6 bases not matched to a gene; V was cut back by 1 base and J by 4 bases. The CDR3 has 16 residues. Germline lookup yields CDR1 SGHTA and CDR2 FQGTGA. The CDR3 here is CASSLNPAGGPETQYF. As DNA, the CDR3 is TGTGCCAGCAGCTTAAATCCAGCGGGGGGGCCAGAGACCCAGTACTTC.

This clone was recorded only once. The V gene is TRBV9, the J gene TRBJ2-3; a weak D match, TRBD2 (6 bases). The germline CDR1 and CDR2 sequences are SGDLS and YYNGEE. V shed 4 bases and J shed 0 bases, with 12 bases lying between them. This CDR3 is 15 amino acids long. The CDR3, as DNA: TGTGCCAGCAGCAGTCAGCGGGCTAGCACAGATACGCAGTATTTT. Translated: CASSSQRASTDTQYF.

This chain uses TRBV4-2 with TRBJ1-2; no firm D call. The length of the CDR3 is 12 residues. CDR1 and CDR2 from the germline V gene are LGHNA and YNFKEQ. V was cut by 2 bases and J by 2 bases, with 3 bases left in between. The CDR3 sequence: CASSQSNYGYTF. The CDR3 DNA reads TGTGCCAGCAGCCAATCGAACTATGGCTACACCTTC.

This clone was seen once. This chain links TRBV5-1 with TRBJ1-1; D ambiguous. Trimming left V 1 base short and J 1 base short, with 8 bases between. The CDR3 length is 14 residues. Per germline, CDR1 SGHRS and CDR2 YFSETQ. The CDR3 spells CASSLLPQNTEAFF. Written as DNA, the CDR3 is TGCGCCAGCAGCTTGTTACCTCAGAACACTGAAGCTTTCTTT.

The chain has TRBV6-4 and TRBJ2-3; 8 nucleotides align to TRBD2. The J segment lost 0 bases and the V segment lost 4 bases, leaving 0 bases of the junction unmatched. The CDR3 consists of 14 residues. CDR1 is MRHNA, CDR2 SNTAGT, per germline. CDR3 bases: TGTGCCAGCAGTGCTAGCGGGAGCACAGATACGCAGTATTTT. Its protein product is CASSASGSTDTQYF.

The rearrangement joins TRBV29-1 to TRBJ2-3, with D unclear. The germline V and J ends were trimmed by 1 base and 2 bases, with 25 bases remaining between them. The CDR3 sequence is 19 residues long. From germline, CDR1 is SQVTM and CDR2 ANQGSEA. For the CDR3, the DNA is TGCAGCGTTGAAGGGAATTTCTGGCTCCCCACAACGAACACAGATACGCAGTATTTT. Amino acids: CSVEGNFWLPTTNTDTQYF.

V is TRBV7-8 and J is TRBJ2-1, with D possibly TRBD2 on 6 matching bases. This CDR3 contains 12 residues. V was pared by 2 bases and J by 10 bases, with 9 bases between. CDR1 is SGHVS and CDR2 is FQNEAQ in the germline V gene. CDR3 DNA: TGTGCCAGCAGCTTACCCCGGGGGGAGCAGTTCTTC. Its protein is CASSLPRGEQFF.